This T cell receptor beta chain originates from a study of T-cell reconstitution after alpha-beta-depleted transplantation in children. This clonotype showed up many times. The antigen is not known. The study's findings and limits: Reportedly, only several hundred clones from non-depleted graft cells drove alpha-beta T-cell counts at about two months.

A TCRbeta library incorporating unique molecular identifiers was prepared. TCRdb fed the PCR reads into MiXCR, producing one record per CDR3 protein. There are about 240,000 distinct CDR3 sequences in the sample; about 25% occur only once, and about 2.5% lies in the top ten. Deletions cut 4 bases from V and 7 bases from J, with 14 bases between. There are 14 residues in the CDR3. Germline CDR1 reads LNHDA; CDR2 reads SQIVND (reference sequence). This chain uses TRBV19 with TRBJ2-1; D remains ambiguous. The clonotype was recovered from a girl aged 2 to 9 with Fanconi anemia, due to receive a stem cell transplant. Sequencing used PBMCs, obtained before TCRalphabeta/CD19-depleted stem cell transplant. The CDR3 sequence is CASSRQSLLNEQFF. DNA of the CDR3: TGTGCCAGTAGTAGGCAGTCACTCCTAAATGAGCAGTTCTTC.